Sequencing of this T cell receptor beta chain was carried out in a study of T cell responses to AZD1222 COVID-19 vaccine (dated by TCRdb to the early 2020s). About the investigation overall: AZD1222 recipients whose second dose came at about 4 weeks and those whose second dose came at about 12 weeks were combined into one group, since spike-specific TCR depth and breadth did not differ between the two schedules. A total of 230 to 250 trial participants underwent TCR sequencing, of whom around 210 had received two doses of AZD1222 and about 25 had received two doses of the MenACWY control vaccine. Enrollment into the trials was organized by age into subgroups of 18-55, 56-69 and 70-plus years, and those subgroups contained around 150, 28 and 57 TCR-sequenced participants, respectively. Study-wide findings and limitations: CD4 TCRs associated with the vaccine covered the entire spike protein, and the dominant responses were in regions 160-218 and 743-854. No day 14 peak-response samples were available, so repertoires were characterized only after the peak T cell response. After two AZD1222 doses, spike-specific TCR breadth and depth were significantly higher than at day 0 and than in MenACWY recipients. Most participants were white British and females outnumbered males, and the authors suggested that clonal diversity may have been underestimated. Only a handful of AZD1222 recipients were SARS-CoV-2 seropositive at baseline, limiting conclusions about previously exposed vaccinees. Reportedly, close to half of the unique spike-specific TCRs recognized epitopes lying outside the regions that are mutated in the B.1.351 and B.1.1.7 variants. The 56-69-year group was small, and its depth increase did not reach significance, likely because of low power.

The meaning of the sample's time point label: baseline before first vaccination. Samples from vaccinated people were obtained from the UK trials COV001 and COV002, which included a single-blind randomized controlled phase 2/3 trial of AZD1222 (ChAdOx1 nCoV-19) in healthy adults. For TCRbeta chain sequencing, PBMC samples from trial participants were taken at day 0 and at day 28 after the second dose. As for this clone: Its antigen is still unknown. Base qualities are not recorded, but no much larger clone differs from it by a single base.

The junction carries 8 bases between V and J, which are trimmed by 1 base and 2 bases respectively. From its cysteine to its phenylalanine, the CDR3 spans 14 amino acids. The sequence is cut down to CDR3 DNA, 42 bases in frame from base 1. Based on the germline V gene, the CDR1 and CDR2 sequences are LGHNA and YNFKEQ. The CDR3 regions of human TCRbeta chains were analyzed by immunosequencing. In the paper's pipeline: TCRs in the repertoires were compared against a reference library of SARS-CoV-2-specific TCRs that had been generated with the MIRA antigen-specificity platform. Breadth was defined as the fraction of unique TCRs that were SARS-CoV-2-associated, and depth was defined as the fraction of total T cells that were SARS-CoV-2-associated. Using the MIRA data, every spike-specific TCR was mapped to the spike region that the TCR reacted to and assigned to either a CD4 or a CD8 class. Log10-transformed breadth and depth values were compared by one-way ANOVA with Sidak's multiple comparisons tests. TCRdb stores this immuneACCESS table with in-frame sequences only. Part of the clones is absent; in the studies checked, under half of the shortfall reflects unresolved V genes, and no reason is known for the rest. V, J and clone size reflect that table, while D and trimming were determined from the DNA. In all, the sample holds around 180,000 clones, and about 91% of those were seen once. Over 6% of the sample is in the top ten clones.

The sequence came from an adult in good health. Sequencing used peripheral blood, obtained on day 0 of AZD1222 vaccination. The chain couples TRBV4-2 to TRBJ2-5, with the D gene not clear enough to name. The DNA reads TGTGCCAGCAGCCAAGGGACGGTACAAGAGACCCAGTACTTC. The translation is CASSQGTVQETQYF.